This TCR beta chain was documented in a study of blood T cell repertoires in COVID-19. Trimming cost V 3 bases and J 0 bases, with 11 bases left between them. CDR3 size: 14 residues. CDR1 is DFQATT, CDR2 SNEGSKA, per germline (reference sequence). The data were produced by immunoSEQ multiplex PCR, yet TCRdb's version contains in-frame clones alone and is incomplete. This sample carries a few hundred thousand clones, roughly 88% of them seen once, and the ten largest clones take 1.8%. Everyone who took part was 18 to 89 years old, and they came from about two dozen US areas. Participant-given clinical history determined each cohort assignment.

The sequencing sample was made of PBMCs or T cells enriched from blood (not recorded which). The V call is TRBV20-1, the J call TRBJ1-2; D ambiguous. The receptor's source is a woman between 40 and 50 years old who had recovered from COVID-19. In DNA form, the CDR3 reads TGCAGTGCTAGTACAGCCCACTCTAACTATGGCTACACCTTC. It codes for CSASTAHSNYGYTF.